This is a list of T cell receptor beta chains from one sample in a study of cytomegalovirus exposure and HLA in healthy donors. Using immunoSEQ multiplex PCR, the repertoire was profiled, and TCRdb retains in-frame clones only, with some absent. Here the sample spans some 150,000 clones, over 80% being singletons. Sequenced material: PBMCs. All receptors come from a man younger than 30 in good health and CMV-seropositive. CDR3s include the opening cysteine and the closing phenylalanine or tryptophan. D genes are given only for firm matches. For some rows the clone size is stated as once, few or many, or as a class when expanded; others skip it.

v_gene	j_gene	abundance	d_gene	CDR3aa	CDR3nt
TRBV19	TRBJ1-1	.	.	CASSIGFGPAAGTEAFF	TGTGCCAGTAGCATTGGCTTCGGCCCGGCGGCGGGCACTGAAGCTTTCTTT
TRBV6-4	TRBJ1-3	.	TRBD1	CASSDPTGACENTIYF	TGTGCCAGCAGTGACCCGACAGGGGCCTGTGAAAACACCATATATTTT
TRBV23-1	TRBJ1-5	.	.	CASSQSPTGYYFNQPQHF	TGCGCCAGCAGTCAATCCCCTACAGGTTACTACTTCAATCAGCCCCAGCATTTT
TRBV2	TRBJ2-7	.	TRBD1	CASNGDRGREQYF	TGTGCCAGCAATGGGGACAGGGGGCGCGAGCAGTACTTC
TRBV27	TRBJ1-2	.	.	CASRPFSPFSTRQSSGGGYTF	TGTGCCAGCAGACCCTTTTCCCCGTTCAGCACCCGACAGTCCTCGGGGGGTGGCTACACCTTC
TRBV18	TRBJ2-1	.	.	CASSPPAGNEQFF	TGTGCCAGCTCACCACCCGCAGGCAATGAGCAGTTCTTC
TRBV28	TRBJ1-4	.	.	CASSFRRGEKLFF	TGTGCCAGCAGTTTCAGGAGGGGTGAAAAACTGTTTTTT
TRBV6-1	TRBJ1-2	.	.	CASRLTGRDGYTF	TGTGCCAGCAGATTAACAGGGAGGGACGGCTACACCTTC
TRBV7-9	TRBJ1-2	.	.	CASSLGPPVQGGNGYTF	TGTGCCAGCAGCTTAGGGCCCCCCGTTCAGGGCGGTAATGGCTACACCTTC
TRBV4-1	TRBJ2-1	.	TRBD2	CASSQDIAGASYNEQFF	TGCGCCAGCAGCCAAGATATAGCGGGAGCGTCCTACAATGAGCAGTTCTTC
TRBV29-1	TRBJ1-2	.	.	CSVADTNYGYTF	TGCAGCGTCGCGGACACGAACTATGGCTACACCTTC
TRBV6-5	TRBJ1-1	once	.	CASSRQLTTEAFF	TGTGCCAGCAGCCGACAGCTAACGACTGAAGCTTTCTTT